The 22 T cell receptor beta chains in this list originate from one sample, sequenced in a study of T cell responses to AZD1222 COVID-19 vaccine. Data came from immunoSEQ multiplex PCR; TCRdb stores just in-frame clones and leaves some out. Of over 85,000 clones in the sample, 84% were seen once. The sequenced sample was peripheral blood, obtained on day 0 of AZD1222 vaccination. Receptor source: an adult in good health.

This CDR3 reads CASSPTGDSRAFF. CDR3 DNA sequence: TGTGCCAGCAGCCCTACAGGGGATAGTAGAGCTTTCTTT. The chain has TRBV9 and TRBJ1-1; TRBD1 matches at 7 bases. Losses at the gene ends were 4 bases for V and 10 bases for J; bases not matched to a gene: 10. The CDR3 runs 13 residues. Germline CDR1 is SGDLS and CDR2 is YYNGEE. The full variable domain, its missing parts supplied by reference TRBV9 and TRBJ1-1, is DSGVTQTPKHLITATGQRVTLRCSPRSGDLSVYWYQQSLDQGLQFLIQYYNGEERAKGNILERFSAQQFPDLHSELNLSSLELGDSALYFCASSPTGDSRAFFGQGTRLTVV.

This clone is classed as medium-sized (0.01 to 0.1%). The chain recombines TRBV18 with TRBJ2-1; 9 bases match TRBD1. The trim removed 5 bases at V and 9 bases at J, leaving 8 bases unmatched. The CDR3 has 14 residues. Germline CDR1 KGHSH, CDR2 LQKENI. The CDR3 DNA is TGTGCCAGCTCAACTACAGGGGGCTCGGGTGAGCAGTTCTTC. This gives the protein CASSTTGGSGEQFF. Complete variable domain (other parts from reference TRBV18 and TRBJ2-1): NAGVMQNPRHLVRRRGQEARLRCSPMKGHSHVYWYRQLPEEGLKFMVYLQKENIIDESGMPKERFSAEFPKEGPSILRIQQVVRGDSAAYFCASSTTGGSGEQFFGPGTRLTVL.

This sequence joins TRBV21-1 and TRBJ2-1; TRBD1, the D gene given by the table, was not confirmed from the DNA. TRBV21-1 is noted as a pseudogene. CDR3 length: 12 residues. This chain's CDR3 is CASPSKQNEQFF. DNA for the CDR3: TGTGCCAGTCCGAGCAAACAGAATGAGCAGTTCTTC.

The sample holds one count of this clone. Within the sample, other DNA sequences also encode this same CDR3. The chain couples TRBV27 to TRBJ2-1; TRBD2 agrees at 10 bases. The CDR3 extends over 14 amino acids. V lost 5 bases and J lost 6; bases outside the gene matches: 4. Per germline, CDR1 MNHEY and CDR2 SMNVEV (reference sequence). The CDR3 here is CASSRTSGRNEQFF. DNA of the CDR3: TGTGCCAGCAGTCGGACTAGCGGACGCAATGAGCAGTTCTTC.

V usage is TRBV6-1 and J usage is TRBJ1-1; 7 positions agree with TRBD1. The junction had 6 bases not matched to a gene; V was cut back by 2 bases and J by 0 bases. Germline V gives CDR1 MNHNS, CDR2 SASEGT. This CDR3 has 16 residues. The DNA for the CDR3 is TGTGCCAGCAGTGAACAGGGGGTGGGACTGAACACTGAAGCTTTCTTT. It encodes CASSEQGVGLNTEAFF.

The chain has TRBV28 and TRBJ2-6, with no clear D. CDR3 length equals 14 residues. Germline V gene sequence: CDR1 MDHEN, CDR2 SYDVKM. V lost 1 base to trimming and J lost 3 bases, with 4 bases between them. The CDR3 protein is CASSLSVGANVLTF. The CDR3 nucleotides read TGTGCCAGCAGTTTATCGGTTGGGGCCAACGTCCTGACTTTC.

The rearrangement uses TRBV7-2 and TRBJ2-5; tentatively, D is TRBD1 or TRBD2 (6 bases each). This CDR3 comprises 14 residues. V lost 1 base, J lost 5 bases, and 11 bases lay in between. CDR1 SGHTA and CDR2 FQGNSA come from the germline V gene. The CDR3 sequence is CASSLEGGTETQYF. CDR3 bases: TGTGCCAGCAGCTTAGAGGGGGGAACGGAGACCCAGTACTTC.

The chain links TRBV18 to TRBJ1-5; weak D call: TRBD1 (5 bases). Germline V gives CDR1 KGHSH, CDR2 LQKENI. The CDR3 contains 18 residues. The V gene lost 2 bases and the J gene lost 3 bases, with 20 bases spanning the gap. CDR3 region: CASSPIGRDGVANQPQHF. CDR3 nucleotides: TGTGCCAGCTCACCAATTGGCAGGGATGGCGTTGCCAATCAGCCCCAGCATTTT.

The J gene is TRBJ1-1, the V gene TRBV10-3; D is unresolved. The CDR3 extends over 16 amino acids. Trimming shortened V by 0 bases and J by 1 base, and 12 bases separated the two germline ends. Germline CDR1 is ENHRY and CDR2 is SYGVKD. The CDR3 DNA is TGTGCCATCAGTGAGTCGATAGGTAATGGGAACACTGAAGCTTTCTTT. It specifies CAISESIGNGNTEAFF.

This sequence joins TRBV4-1 and TRBJ2-2; TRBD1 agrees at 9 bases. Trimming took 1 base from V and 6 from J; bases not matched to a gene: 3. Looked up from germline, CDR1 is MGHRA and CDR2 is YSYEKL. This CDR3 has 15 residues. This CDR3 is CASSQGQGDPGELFF. CDR3 DNA sequence: TGCGCCAGCAGCCAAGGACAGGGGGATCCCGGGGAGCTGTTTTTT.

The chain has TRBV19 and TRBJ1-5; no reliable D call. Germline lookup yields CDR1 LNHDA and CDR2 SQIVND (reference sequence). Trimming shortened V by 3 bases and J by 2 bases, and 5 bases separated the two germline ends. The CDR3 is 13 amino acids. CDR3 residues: CASSINGNQPQHF. As DNA, the CDR3 is TGTGCCAGTAGTATTAATGGCAATCAGCCCCAGCATTTT.

There are a few counts of this clone. CDR3 bases: TGTGCCAGCAGCTGGAGGGGGAGTTCGTACGTC. Translated: CASSWRGSSYV. The chain couples TRBV21-1 to TRBJ2-7. TRBV21-1 counts as a pseudogene. The CDR3 consists of 11 residues.

The chain joins TRBV18 to TRBJ2-7, with D perhaps matching TRBD2 (5 bases). The germline V and J ends were trimmed by 4 bases and 2 bases, with 9 bases remaining between them. This CDR3 comprises 13 residues. Germline loops: CDR1 KGHSH, CDR2 LQKENI. Here the CDR3 DNA reads TGTGCCAGCTCACAGGCGGGTCCCTACGAGCAGTACGTC. It yields the protein CASSQAGPYEQYV.

The chain has TRBV27 and TRBJ2-5; D gene ambiguous. Trimming stripped 5 bases from V and 4 bases from J, with 11 bases between. CDR1 MNHEY and CDR2 SMNVEV come from the germline V gene (reference sequence). This CDR3 comprises 13 residues. CDR3 loop: CASSIRFRETQYF. In nucleotides, the CDR3 is TGTGCCAGCAGTATCCGATTCCGAGAGACCCAGTACTTC.

The chain couples TRBV12-3 or TRBV12-4 to TRBJ1-2; no firm D call. The CDR3 is 12 amino acids. V was clipped by 2 bases and J by 7 bases, with 8 bases between them. CDR3 in amino acids: CASSLREFGYTF. The CDR3 DNA follows: TGTGCCAGCAGTTTAAGGGAGTTTGGCTACACCTTC.

This chain connects TRBV5-1 to TRBJ2-2, with 11 positions matching TRBD1. CDR3 length: 14 residues. Germline V lookup: CDR1 SGHRS, CDR2 YFSETQ. The junction had 7 bases not matched to a gene; V was cut back by 3 bases and J by 12 bases. The CDR3 bases are TGCGCCAGCAGCTCTGGACAGGGGGCGCGCAAGCTGTTTTTT. It encodes CASSSGQGARKLFF.

The J gene is TRBJ1-6, the V gene TRBV13; no definite D call. CDR1 is PRHDT and CDR2 is FYEKMQ in the germline V gene (reference sequence). The CDR3 covers 18 residues. Trimming removed 2 bases at V and 0 bases at J, with 14 bases between. The CDR3 nucleotides are TGTGCCAGCAGCTTAAGGGATGTGGTCGGCTCCTATAATTCACCCCTCCACTTT. Protein product: CASSLRDVVGSYNSPLHF.

The chain combines TRBV27 with TRBJ1-6; no clear D gene. Germline lookup yields CDR1 MNHEY and CDR2 SMNVEV (reference sequence). With 0 bases removed from V and 9 bases from J, the gap between germline ends came to 6 bases. The CDR3 extends over 13 amino acids. CDR3 coding DNA: TGTGCCAGCAGTTTATCCCTCGGTTCACCCCTCCACTTT. It encodes CASSLSLGSPLHF.

The chain is built from TRBV28 and TRBJ2-7, with D possibly being TRBD2 (5 bases). CDR1 is MDHEN and CDR2 is SYDVKM in the germline V gene. The CDR3 covers 13 residues. The germline V and J ends were trimmed by 5 bases and 3 bases, with 11 bases remaining between them. This chain's CDR3 is CASSTSGIYEQYF. CDR3 sequence (DNA): TGTGCCAGCAGTACAAGCGGAATCTACGAGCAGTACTTC.

The J gene is TRBJ1-6, the V gene TRBV14; unclear D gene. The V gene lost 4 bases and the J gene lost 9 bases, with 10 bases spanning the gap. Germline CDR1 and CDR2: SGHDN and FVKESK. The CDR3 runs to 13 residues. For the CDR3, the DNA is TGTGCCAGCAGCCCCAAACTTGCTTCACCCCTCCACTTT. Translated: CASSPKLASPLHF. The entire variable domain, with the rest obtained from reference TRBV14 and TRBJ1-6, is as follows: EAGVTQFPSHSVIEKGQTVTLRCDPISGHDNLYWYRRVMGKEIKFLLHFVKESKQDESGMPNNRFLAERTGGTYSTLKVQPAELEDSGVYFCASSPKLASPLHFGNGTRLTVT.

The chain recombines TRBV19 with TRBJ2-7, with TRBD1 matching over 9 bases. V was pared by 4 bases and J by 2 bases, with 6 bases of the junction left unmatched. Germline V gene lookup returns CDR1 LNHDA and CDR2 SQIVND (reference sequence). The CDR3 is made up of 15 amino acids. The CDR3 DNA sequence: TGTGCCAGTAGTACAAGGGACAGGGTAACCTACGAGCAGTACTTC. Translating it yields CASSTRDRVTYEQYF.

This clone was counted once. The chain uses TRBV27 and TRBJ1-4; TRBD1 agrees at 7 bases. From germline, CDR1 is MNHEY and CDR2 SMNVEV (reference sequence). Trimming took 7 bases from V and 7 from J; bases not matched to a gene: 6. The CDR3 loop spans 13 amino acids. CDR3 nucleotides: TGTGCCAGCAAACAGGGGTTGGGTGAAAAACTGTTTTTT. It is translated as CASKQGLGEKLFF.